This is a list of T cell receptor beta chains from one sample in a study of cytomegalovirus exposure and HLA in healthy donors. Here immunoSEQ multiplex PCR was the method, and the copy in TCRdb shows in-frame clones only, minus some. The sample holds around 100,000 clones; approximately 89% are singletons and the top ten take approximately 4%. Sequencing input: PBMCs. Source of these receptors: a man aged 30-40 years in good health and CMV-seronegative. CDR3s include the opening cysteine and the closing phenylalanine or tryptophan. The order of the fields is D gene, clone size, V gene, J gene, CDR3 protein, CDR3 DNA. D genes are given only for firm matches. Only part of the rows carry a size: once, few, many, or a class if the clone is expanded.

>TRBD2|few|TRBV5-1|TRBJ2-2
CASSIGTSGNTGELFF
TGCGCCAGCAGCATCGGGACTAGCGGGAACACCGGGGAGCTGTTTTTT
>TRBD2|-|TRBV10-3|TRBJ2-7
CAISASGEVSYEQYF
TGTGCCATCAGTGCCAGCGGGGAAGTCTCCTACGAGCAGTACTTC
>-|-|TRBV15|TRBJ2-4
CATSRVNMVNIQYF
TGTGCCACCAGCAGAGTAAACATGGTTAACATTCAGTACTTC
>TRBD2|-|TRBV6-6|TRBJ2-1
CASSIGTSGYNEQFF
TGTGCCAGCAGTATCGGGACTAGCGGGTACAATGAGCAGTTCTTC
>-|-|TRBV7-6|TRBJ1-5
CASSSGGRGSNQPQHF
TGTGCCAGCAGTAGCGGGGGGAGGGGTAGCAATCAGCCCCAGCATTTT
>-|few|TRBV5-1|TRBJ2-1
CASSPDSYNEQFF
TGCGCCAGCAGCCCCGACAGTTACAATGAGCAGTTCTTC
>TRBD1|-|TRBV27|TRBJ2-3
CASSLGDRVIDTQYF
TGTGCCAGCAGTTTAGGGGACAGGGTAATAGATACGCAGTATTTT
>-|-|TRBV9|TRBJ1-1
CASSKQTVNTEAFF
TGTGCCAGCAGCAAACAAACAGTTAACACTGAAGCTTTCTTT
>-|-|TRBV5-6|TRBJ2-7
CASSSDLRRPTTSYEQYF
TGTGCCAGCAGCTCTGACCTACGCCGGCCCACTACTTCCTACGAGCAGTACTTC
>-|-|TRBV18|TRBJ2-7
CASSPRTTYEQYF
TGTGCCAGCTCACCACGAACAACCTACGAGCAGTACTTC
>-|-|TRBV28|TRBJ2-5
CASSLLAGSSQETQYF
TGTGCCAGCAGTTTATTGGCAGGAAGTTCACAAGAGACCCAGTACTTC
>TRBD1|once|TRBV9|TRBJ2-5
CASSIQTGIVETQYF
TGTGCCAGCAGCATCCAGACAGGGATTGTGGAGACCCAGTACTTC
>TRBD1|-|TRBV6-4|TRBJ2-3
CASSDGQGYSDTQYF
TGTGCCAGCAGTGACGGACAGGGATATTCAGATACGCAGTATTTT
>TRBD2|once|TRBV7-8|TRBJ2-3
CASSSRTSGSTDTQYF
TGTGCCAGCAGCTCGCGGACTAGCGGAAGCACAGATACGCAGTATTTT
>-|-|TRBV13|TRBJ2-7
CASSPSSYEQYF
TGTGCCAGCAGCCCGAGCTCCTACGAGCAGTACTTC
>TRBD1|-|TRBV2|TRBJ1-5
CASSPRTGGAGQPQHF
TGTGCCAGCAGTCCCCGGACAGGGGGCGCGGGTCAGCCCCAGCATTTT
>TRBD1|-|TRBV5-6|TRBJ2-1
CASRSGTGYYNEQFF
TGTGCCAGCAGGTCCGGGACAGGGTATTACAATGAGCAGTTCTTC
>-|few|TRBV5-1|TRBJ2-4
CASSLAAGTGYSIQYF
TGCGCCAGCAGCTTGGCCGCGGGAACGGGGTATAGCATTCAGTACTTC
>TRBD1|-|TRBV5-1|TRBJ2-1
CASSRQGAVEEQFF
TGCGCCAGCAGCCGACAGGGGGCAGTTGAAGAGCAGTTCTTC
>TRBD1|-|TRBV30|TRBJ2-7
CAWTGQDTYEQYF
TGTGCCTGGACCGGACAGGACACCTACGAGCAGTACTTC
>-|few|TRBV5-6|TRBJ2-2
CASSSGLSANTGELFF
TGTGCCAGCAGCTCCGGACTGAGCGCGAACACCGGGGAGCTGTTTTTT
>-|-|TRBV27|TRBJ1-2
CASSLSRDTGYTF
TGTGCCAGCAGTTTATCCAGAGACACTGGCTACACCTTC
>-|-|TRBV7-2|TRBJ2-7
CVSSLVGGEQYF
TGTGTCAGCAGCTTAGTCGGGGGCGAGCAGTACTTC
>TRBD2|few|TRBV7-8|TRBJ2-3
CASSTGLAAGTDTQYF
TGTGCCAGCAGCACCGGACTAGCGGCAGGAACAGATACGCAGTATTTT
>-|-|TRBV30|TRBJ1-5
CAWSWRNQPQHF
TGTGCCTGGAGTTGGAGGAATCAGCCCCAGCATTTT
>-|-|TRBV6-1|TRBJ2-2
CASSEWVTGTGELFF
TGTGCCAGCAGTGAATGGGTCACAGGCACCGGGGAGCTGTTTTTT
>TRBD1|-|TRBV6-5|TRBJ2-2
CASSDRGVTGELFF
TGTGCCAGCAGTGACAGGGGTGTCACCGGGGAGCTGTTTTTT